The 17 T cell receptor beta chains in this list originate from one sample, sequenced in a study of CD8 T cells in Susac syndrome. After extraction with the RNeasy kit, 0.5 to 1 ug of the RNA was reverse transcribed using random hexamers. A single record per CDR3 protein comes from TCRdb applying MiXCR to the immunoSEQ multiplex PCR reads. The table records 150,000 to 200,000 distinct CDR3 sequences, less than 95% of them present only once. The sample was CD4+ T cells from PBMCs. The receptor source for this set is a human donor with multiple sclerosis.

The chain recombines TRBV12-3 or TRBV12-4 with TRBJ1-6, with D possibly matching TRBD1 (5 bases). This CDR3 has 13 amino acids. V was cut by 10 bases and J by 7 bases, with 14 bases left in between. CDR3 nucleotide sequence: TGTGCCACCCGTTGGGGGGAGAATTCACCCCTCCACTTT. Translation: CATRWGENSPLHF.

The chain carries TRBV4-1 and TRBJ2-3; the match to TRBD1 covers 11 bases. There are 17 residues in the CDR3. Germline V lookup: CDR1 MGHRA, CDR2 YSYEKL. V lost 4 bases to trimming and J lost 3 bases; unmatched junction nucleotides: 9. As DNA, the CDR3 is TGCGCCAGCAGCCCCTATTCGGGACAGGGGGTAACAGATACGCAGTATTTT. This codes for CASSPYSGQGVTDTQYF.

V is TRBV7-2 and J is TRBJ2-7; TRBD1 matches 9 bases. V shed 4 bases and J 0 bases; nucleotides not matched to a gene: 4. The CDR3 sequence is 15 residues long. Germline CDR1 and CDR2: SGHTA and FQGNSA. In DNA, the CDR3 is TGTGCCAGCAGCTCTCCGGACAGGGGCTCCTACGAGCAGTACTTC. Translated: CASSSPDRGSYEQYF.

V is TRBV29-1 and J is TRBJ2-6; D is ambiguous. Trimming removed 2 bases at V and 2 bases at J, with 7 bases between. CDR3 length equals 14 residues. The germline V gene has CDR1 SQVTM and CDR2 ANQGSEA. This CDR3 is CSVESRTGANVLTF. The CDR3 DNA is TGCAGCGTTGAAAGCAGGACTGGGGCCAACGTCCTGACTTTC.

V gene TRBV5-1 combines with J gene TRBJ2-3, with D possibly being TRBD1 (6 bases). The CDR3 covers 15 residues. CDR1 and CDR2 (germline): SGHRS, YFSETQ. The germline V and J ends were trimmed by 4 bases and 1 base, with 13 bases remaining between them. For the CDR3, the DNA is TGCGCCAGCAGCCAAGGACAGTACGGCACAGATACGCAGTATTTT. This sequence encodes CASSQGQYGTDTQYF.

The CDR3 DNA reads as TGCAGCGTTGGAAGGGATACGCAGTATTTT. It is translated as CSVGRDTQYF. The rearrangement uses TRBV29-1 and TRBJ2-3; D gene uncertain. The V and J ends lost 4 bases and 6 bases respectively, with 5 bases between them. This CDR3 comprises 10 residues. CDR1 and CDR2 from the germline V gene are SQVTM and ANQGSEA.

This clonotype was seen only once. V usage is TRBV11-3 and J usage is TRBJ2-5; D is tentatively TRBD1 or TRBD2 (7 bases each). Trimming cost V 5 bases and J 0 bases, with 10 bases left between them. This CDR3 spans 14 amino acids. The germline gives CDR1 SGHNT, CDR2 YENEEA. The CDR3 loop is CASSQGGYQETQYF. The CDR3, as DNA: TGTGCCAGCAGCCAGGGGGGGTACCAAGAGACCCAGTACTTC.

This clonotype has only a few counts. The V gene is TRBV9, the J gene TRBJ1-1; D is possibly TRBD1 (5 bases). The V and J ends lost 0 bases and 7 bases respectively, with 22 bases between them. Germline-derived CDR1 and CDR2 are SGDLS and YYNGEE. CDR3 size: 17 residues. This CDR3 is CASSVGARATEHYEAFF. In nucleotides, the CDR3 is TGTGCCAGCAGCGTAGGCGCGAGGGCGACAGAGCACTATGAAGCTTTCTTT.

This sequence joins TRBV4-1 and TRBJ1-1; D gene unclear. Germline V gene lookup returns CDR1 MGHRA and CDR2 YSYEKL. There are 14 residues in the CDR3. V lost 1 base, J lost 3 bases, and 9 bases lay in between. The CDR3 DNA sequence: TGCGCCAGCAGCCAAGGGGCACTACACACTGAAGCTTTCTTT. The encoded protein is CASSQGALHTEAFF.

The chain has TRBV7-8 and TRBJ2-1; TRBD2 aligns across 7 bases. Germline V CDR1 and CDR2: SGHVS, FQNEAQ. Germline trimming cut 6 bases from V and 0 bases from J; bases unmatched to any gene: 8. CDR3 size: 16 residues. The CDR3 sequence: CASRTLAGGSYNEQFF. The CDR3, as DNA: TGTGCCAGCAGAACGTTAGCGGGCGGCTCCTACAATGAGCAGTTCTTC. The full variable domain, completed using reference TRBV7-8 and TRBJ2-1, is GAGVSQSPRYKVAKRGQDVALRCDPISGHVSLFWYQQALGQGPEFLTYFQNEAQLDKSGLPSDRFFAERPEGSVSTLKIQRTQQEDSAVYLCASRTLAGGSYNEQFFGPGTRLTVL.

The J gene is TRBJ1-1, the V gene TRBV5-4, with 8 positions matching TRBD1. In germline, CDR1 is SGHNT, CDR2 YYREEE (reference sequence). This CDR3 is built from 14 residues. The V gene end was trimmed by 4 bases and the J gene end by 0 bases; junction bases not matched to a gene: 2. DNA for the CDR3: TGTGCCAGCAGCGGGGACAGGATGAACACTGAAGCTTTCTTT. The encoded protein is CASSGDRMNTEAFF.

The gene calls are TRBV24-1 and TRBJ1-2, with D unresolved. The CDR3 length is 14 residues. Germline CDR1 reads KGHDR; CDR2 reads SFDVKD. Trimming cost V 1 base and J 1 base, with 6 bases left between them. CDR3 nucleotide sequence: TGTGCCACCAGTGATTTTCACGTTAACTATGGCTACACCTTC. This gives the protein CATSDFHVNYGYTF.

The rearrangement uses TRBV28 and TRBJ1-4; no definite D call. Germline V gene sequence: CDR1 MDHEN, CDR2 SYDVKM. V shed 5 bases and J shed 0 bases, with 7 bases lying between them. CDR3 length: 14 residues. CDR3 DNA: TGTGCCAGCAGTACTCAGGCAACTAATGAAAAACTGTTTTTT. Residues: CASSTQATNEKLFF.

This sequence joins TRBV15 and TRBJ1-5, with 7 bases matching TRBD1. The CDR3 is 16 amino acids. CDR1 is LNHNV and CDR2 is YYDKDF in the germline V gene (reference sequence). After removal of 1 base from V and 3 bases from J, the junction contained 6 bases not matched to a gene. CDR3 in amino acids: CATSRVTGLHNQPQHF. DNA for the CDR3: TGTGCCACCAGCAGAGTGACAGGGCTCCACAATCAGCCCCAGCATTTT.

This sequence joins TRBV28 and TRBJ2-3; D call uncertain. CDR1 and CDR2 (germline): MDHEN, SYDVKM. Between the trimmed V and J ends, which lost 5 bases and 0 bases, there was a span of 9 bases. The CDR3 spans 14 residues. The CDR3 reads CASSTQKSTDTQYF. The CDR3 region has the DNA TGTGCCAGCAGTACCCAGAAAAGCACAGATACGCAGTATTTT.

The V call is TRBV3-1, the J call TRBJ1-2; D may be TRBD1 (5 bases). The CDR3 sequence is 13 residues long. Germline loops: CDR1 LGHDT, CDR2 YNNKEL (reference sequence). The ends were cut back, 4 bases at V and 6 bases at J, with 12 bases in the middle. CDR3 region: CASSRGGTDGYTF. The CDR3 DNA reads TGTGCCAGCAGCCGCGGGGGAACGGATGGCTACACCTTC.

The CDR3 coding sequence is TGTGCCAACCAGGGAGCGAATCAGCCCCAGCATTTT. This encodes CANQGANQPQHF. The J gene is TRBJ1-5, the V gene TRBV28, with D perhaps matching TRBD1 (5 bases). Trimming took off 10 bases at V and 4 bases at J, with 11 bases between the two ends. Germline V gene data show CDR1 as MDHEN and CDR2 as SYDVKM. This CDR3 has 12 residues.